One and the same sample provided the 11 T cell receptor beta chains below, sequenced in a study of Graves' ophthalmopathy and Graves' hyperthyroidism. RNA transcripts yielded amplified TCR beta CDR3 regions. RT-PCR in the first round used HTBI primers; a second-round multiplex PCR followed. MiXCR, applied by TCRdb to the multiplex PCR reads, yields one record per CDR3 protein. The sample holds around 170,000 distinct CDR3 sequences, more than 30% seen once. The sequencing sample was made of peripheral blood. The receptors stem from a woman between 35 and 50 years old with Graves' ophthalmopathy.

This clonotype was detected many times. The chain is built from TRBV7-3 and TRBJ2-7; 9 bases are a match to TRBD2. The CDR3 runs 14 residues. Per germline, CDR1 SGHTA and CDR2 FQGTGA. J gave up 3 bases and V 5 bases, and 5 bases lay outside the gene matches. The CDR3 sequence is CASSPGSGSYEQYF. The CDR3, as DNA: TGTGCCAGCAGCCCCGGTAGCGGGAGCTACGAGCAGTACTTC.

V and J are TRBV12-3 or TRBV12-4 and TRBJ2-7; D call uncertain. There are 13 residues in the CDR3. V was clipped by 7 bases and J by 2 bases, with 12 bases between them. This CDR3 is CASTLAKAYEQYF. The CDR3 DNA follows: TGTGCCAGCACTTTGGCGAAGGCCTACGAGCAGTACTTC.

This clonotype was found many times. The chain combines TRBV7-3 with TRBJ1-1; perhaps TRBD1 as D (6 bases). Germline V gene lookup returns CDR1 SGHTA and CDR2 FQGTGA. Trimming stripped 3 bases from V and 6 bases from J, with 14 bases between. The CDR3 loop spans 14 amino acids. The CDR3 here is CASSFSGQLSEAFF. As DNA, the CDR3 is TGTGCCAGCAGCTTCTCCGGACAGCTTTCTGAAGCTTTCTTT.

The rearrangement links TRBV19 to TRBJ1-2; D not certain. The CDR3 runs 14 residues. The germline V gene encodes CDR1 LNHDA and CDR2 SQIVND (reference sequence). Trimming stripped 6 bases from V and 5 bases from J, with 16 bases between. CDR3 loop: CASSTQRDRYGYTF. CDR3 nucleotides: TGTGCCAGTAGCACCCAGAGGGATAGATATGGCTACACCTTC.

The V and J genes are TRBV19 and TRBJ1-1; 9 bases are a match to TRBD1. In germline, CDR1 is LNHDA, CDR2 SQIVND (reference sequence). V shed 7 bases and J 4 bases; nucleotides not matched to a gene: 7. The CDR3 consists of 14 residues. This chain's CDR3 is CASTPDRGGTEAFF. The CDR3 coding sequence is TGTGCCAGTACTCCGGACAGGGGAGGCACTGAAGCTTTCTTT.

This clonotype was seen at least ten times. The V call is TRBV12-3 or TRBV12-4, the J call TRBJ1-5, with D unclear. Trimming removed 7 bases from V and 3 bases from J, with 13 bases in between. The CDR3 covers 14 residues. CDR3 bases: TGTGCCAGCACCATGGGAGGGTCCAATCAGCCCCAGCATTTT. Translated, it gives CASTMGGSNQPQHF.

This clonotype was observed a handful of times. The genes are TRBV12-3 or TRBV12-4 and TRBJ1-1, with D unclear. The V gene lost 1 base and the J gene lost 11 bases, with 11 bases spanning the gap. The CDR3 length is 12 residues. The CDR3 region is CASSLGRMRAFF. The DNA of the CDR3 is TGTGCCAGCAGTTTAGGGAGGATGCGGGCTTTCTTT.

The table lists this clonotype with many counts. The chain recombines TRBV5-1 with TRBJ2-7; 10 nucleotides match TRBD1. The germline V gene encodes CDR1 SGHRS and CDR2 YFSETQ. There are 14 residues in the CDR3. Trimming cost V 2 bases and J 5 bases; bases outside gene matches: 4. CDR3 nucleotide sequence: TGCGCCAGCAGCTTAACCGGGACAGGGGACGAGCAGTACTTC. It yields the protein CASSLTGTGDEQYF.

The CDR3 reads CASSYSKTYLETLKVFF. The CDR3 region has the DNA TGTGCCAGCAGTTACTCGAAGACGTACCTAGAAACACTGAAGGTTTTCTTT. This chain joins TRBV6-5 and TRBJ1-1; no reliable D call. Trimming cost V 0 bases and J 13 bases, with 27 bases left between them. The CDR3 spans 17 residues. The V gene's germline CDR1 is MNHEY and CDR2 SVGAGI.

This clonotype has a count of ten or more. The chain combines TRBV12-3 or TRBV12-4 with TRBJ1-1; no definite D call. The length of the CDR3 is 13 residues. V shed 1 base and J shed 4 bases, with 7 bases lying between them. This chain's CDR3 is CASSLGGFTEAFF. Here the CDR3 DNA reads TGTGCCAGCAGTTTAGGGGGATTCACTGAAGCTTTCTTT.

In this sample, this clonotype turned up many times. This chain joins TRBV29-1 and TRBJ2-7; the match to TRBD1 covers 7 bases. After removal of 7 bases from V and 2 bases from J, the junction contained 8 bases not matched to a gene. This CDR3 has 13 amino acids. Germline CDR1 SQVTM, CDR2 ANQGSEA. Here the CDR3 DNA reads TGCAGCGGGCAAGGGGGCACTACCTACGAGCAGTACTTC. As protein: CSGQGGTTYEQYF.